Listed below are T cell receptor beta chains from one sample, sequenced in a study of pediatric ulcerative colitis. TCRdb keeps only in-frame clones here, not all; method: immunoSEQ multiplex PCR. The table lists 64,000 or so clones, more than 60% of them singletons. The material sequenced was blood. The source is a boy between 10 and 17 years old with moderate ulcerative colitis. CDR3s include the opening cysteine and the closing phenylalanine or tryptophan. The D gene is left open where the match is weak. Some rows have no size entry. The others give once, few or many, or a class for an expanded clone.

CDR3 | DNA | J | V | size | D | length
CASSAIHKNYGYTF | TGTGCCAGCAGCGCTATACACAAAAACTATGGCTACACCTTC | TRBJ1-2 | TRBV12-1 | once | . | 14
CASSHSTDTQYF | TGTGCCAGCAGCCACAGCACAGATACGCAGTATTTT | TRBJ2-3 | TRBV5-6 | . | . | 12
CASSLQGNNEQFF | TGTGCCAGTAGTCTACAGGGGAACAATGAGCAGTTCTTC | TRBJ2-1 | TRBV19 | few | TRBD1 | 13
CASSIPTGMNTEAFF | TGTGCCAGTAGTATACCGACAGGAATGAACACTGAAGCTTTCTTT | TRBJ1-1 | TRBV19 | few | . | 15
CASSPLPGGGYGYTF | TGTGCCAGCTCACCGCTTCCGGGGGGAGGCTATGGCTACACCTTC | TRBJ1-2 | TRBV18 | . | . | 15
CASSLVPTRGANSPLHF | TGTGCCAGCAGCTTAGTACCGACACGTGGGGCCAATTCACCCCTCCACTTT | TRBJ1-6 | TRBV11-2 | once | . | 17
CASSPSQIRLGLVYNEQFF | TGCGCCAGCAGCCCTTCTCAGATAAGACTAGGCCTAGTCTACAATGAGCAGTTCTTC | TRBJ2-1 | TRBV4-1 | once | . | 19
CASSELQLYEQYF | TGTGCCAGCAGTGAGCTTCAGCTCTACGAGCAGTACTTC | TRBJ2-7 | TRBV2 | few | . | 13
CASSVAGQGANIQYF | TGTGCCAGCAGCGTAGCGGGCCAGGGCGCGAACATTCAGTACTTC | TRBJ2-4 | TRBV9 | . | . | 15
CASSYLADQPQHF | TGTGCCAGCAGCTACCTGGCGGATCAGCCCCAGCATTTT | TRBJ1-5 | TRBV7-2 | . | . | 13
CASSPFWGNEQFF | TGTGCCAGCAGCCCCTTCTGGGGCAATGAGCAGTTCTTC | TRBJ2-1 | TRBV27 | . | . | 13
CSGGLAVTDTQYF | TGCAGCGGTGGACTAGCGGTTACAGATACGCAGTATTTT | TRBJ2-3 | TRBV29-1 | . | TRBD2 | 13
CASSLQLAGAYNEQFF | TGCGCCAGCAGCCTTCAACTAGCGGGAGCCTACAATGAGCAGTTCTTC | TRBJ2-1 | TRBV5-1 | . | TRBD2 | 16
CASSLLAGVYNEQFF | TGTGCCAGCAGCTTACTAGCGGGAGTATACAATGAGCAGTTCTTC | TRBJ2-1 | TRBV11-3 | . | TRBD2 | 15
CASSLMPGQGATTNEKLFF | TGTGCCAGCTCACTAATGCCGGGACAGGGGGCGACAACTAATGAAAAACTGTTTTTT | TRBJ1-4 | TRBV18 | . | TRBD1 | 19
CASSPIAGGSDIQYF | TGTGCCAGCAGTCCGATAGCGGGAGGATCTGACATTCAGTACTTC | TRBJ2-4 | TRBV27 | once | TRBD2 | 15
CASSLGQEKLFF | TGTGCCAGCAGCTTAGGTCAGGAAAAACTGTTTTTT | TRBJ1-4 | TRBV11-2 | . | . | 12
CASSSRTAWFEKLFF | TGTGCCAGCAGCTCGAGGACAGCCTGGTTTGAAAAACTGTTTTTT | TRBJ1-4 | TRBV5-6 | . | . | 15
CASSRGTGDSNQPQHF | TGTGCCAGCTCACGGGGGACAGGGGATAGCAATCAGCCCCAGCATTTT | TRBJ1-5 | TRBV18 | . | TRBD1 | 16
CASSRGRNSPLHF | TGTGCCAGCAGCCGAGGGAGAAATTCACCCCTCCACTTT | TRBJ1-6 | TRBV5-4 | . | . | 13
CASSEFRGSFGFYTF | TGTGCCAGCAGTGAATTCAGGGGATCTTTCGGTTTCTACACCTTC | TRBJ1-2 | TRBV6-1 | . | . | 15
CASSERWRQGKAQYF | TGTGCCAGCAGTGAAAGGTGGAGACAGGGTAAGGCCCAGTACTTC | TRBJ2-5 | TRBV2 | . | TRBD1 | 15
CASSYHASAVTQYF | TGTGCCAGCAGTTACCATGCTAGCGCAGTGACCCAGTACTTC | TRBJ2-5 | TRBV6-6 | . | . | 14
CASSLGMREGRDEQFF | TGCGCCAGCAGCTTGGGAATGCGGGAGGGCCGTGATGAGCAGTTCTTC | TRBJ2-1 | TRBV5-1 | . | TRBD2 | 16
CAGTKDTNQPQHF | TGTGCCGGTACGAAGGACACAAATCAGCCCCAGCATTTT | TRBJ1-5 | TRBV2 | few | . | 13
CASSQGRHAGASYEQYF | TGCGCCAGCAGCCAAGGGCGTCATGCGGGTGCCTCCTACGAGCAGTACTTC | TRBJ2-7 | TRBV4-3 | . | . | 17
CASSYFSGDTDTQYF | TGTGCCAGCAGTTACTTTTCCGGGGACACAGATACGCAGTATTTT | TRBJ2-3 | TRBV6-5 | . | . | 15
CASSWGQVISGNTIYF | TGTGCCAGCAGTTGGGGCCAGGTAATCTCTGGAAACACCATATATTTT | TRBJ1-3 | TRBV28 | . | . | 16
CSVEDGRIYTDTQYF | TGCAGCGTTGAAGATGGGAGGATTTACACAGATACGCAGTATTTT | TRBJ2-3 | TRBV29-1 | . | . | 15
CASSAPGLGVYEQYF | TGCGCCAGCAGCGCACCGGGACTAGGCGTCTACGAGCAGTACTTC | TRBJ2-7 | TRBV4-3 | . | TRBD2 | 15
CASSQVPDYEQYF | TGCGCCAGCAGCCAAGTCCCGGACTACGAGCAGTACTTC | TRBJ2-7 | TRBV4-1 | . | . | 13
CASSDLARGGEQFF | TGTGCCAGCAGTGACCTTGCCCGTGGCGGGGAGCAGTTCTTC | TRBJ2-1 | TRBV6-1 | . | . | 14
CASSLTGRKGRLGNYGYTF | TGTGCCAGCAGCTTAACTGGGCGCAAGGGGCGCTTGGGTAACTATGGCTACACCTTC | TRBJ1-2 | TRBV7-9 | . | . | 19
CASSLLLAGGGTDTQYF | TGTGCCAGCAGCTTATTATTAGCGGGAGGGGGCACAGATACGCAGTATTTT | TRBJ2-3 | TRBV7-2 | . | TRBD2 | 17